This T cell receptor (beta chain) comes out of a study of blood T cell repertoires in COVID-19. Using immunoSEQ multiplex PCR, the repertoire was profiled, and TCRdb retains in-frame clones only, with some absent. The sample lists around 400,000 clones, approximately 89% occurring once. V lost 0 bases and J lost 5; bases outside the gene matches: 6. This CDR3 spans 15 amino acids. The germline CDR1 and CDR2 sequences are SGHTS and YDEGEE. The chain combines TRBV5-8 with TRBJ1-1; 8 bases map to TRBD1. Sequenced material: PBMCs or T cells enriched from blood (not recorded which). The receptor was derived from a woman in her twenties or thirties who had recovered from COVID-19. The CDR3 spells CASSLGTGYGTEAFF. DNA of the CDR3: TGTGCCAGCAGCTTGGGGACAGGGTACGGAACTGAAGCTTTCTTT.